The rows below give T cell receptor beta chains drawn from one sample of a study of control samples from healthy donors and cancer patients. The protocol was immunoSEQ multiplex PCR, while the TCRdb copy is restricted to in-frame clones and leaves out a portion. Counted here are fewer than 90,000 clones, approximately 91% occurring once; the ten biggest clones make up 5.7%. The sample taken for sequencing was blood. The receptors derive from a woman in her fifties or sixties in good health. Both conserved end residues are part of each CDR3. D genes are given only for firm matches. Clone size is not always given. Where it is, it says once, few, many or a class for expanded clones.

v_call: TRBV2; j_call: TRBJ2-1; d_call: TRBD1; clone_size: -; cdr3_aa: CASRGQELYEQFF; cdr3_nt: TGTGCCAGCAGAGGACAGGAACTTTATGAGCAGTTCTTC
v_call: TRBV29-1; j_call: TRBJ1-4; d_call: -; clone_size: few; cdr3_aa: CSVAGVGEKLFF; cdr3_nt: TGCAGCGTCGCAGGGGTAGGAGAAAAACTGTTTTTT
v_call: TRBV5-1; j_call: TRBJ1-4; d_call: -; clone_size: -; cdr3_aa: CASSPSSGGLNEKLFF; cdr3_nt: TGCGCCAGCAGCCCCTCATCGGGCGGCCTTAATGAAAAACTGTTTTTT
v_call: TRBV6-2/TRBV6-3; j_call: TRBJ1-1; d_call: -; clone_size: -; cdr3_aa: CASSFPGGGNTEAFF; cdr3_nt: TGTGCCAGCAGTTTTCCAGGAGGGGGGAACACTGAAGCTTTCTTT
v_call: TRBV19; j_call: TRBJ2-1; d_call: -; clone_size: -; cdr3_aa: CASRELIRGLERNEQFF; cdr3_nt: TGTGCCAGTAGAGAACTCATTAGGGGTCTAGAACGGAATGAGCAGTTCTTC
v_call: TRBV28; j_call: TRBJ1-4; d_call: -; clone_size: -; cdr3_aa: CASSLGMYEKLFF; cdr3_nt: TGTGCCAGCAGTTTAGGGATGTATGAAAAACTGTTTTTT
v_call: TRBV27; j_call: TRBJ1-1; d_call: -; clone_size: few; cdr3_aa: CASSRAGLNTEAFF; cdr3_nt: TGTGCCAGCTCCCGCGCGGGGCTGAACACTGAAGCTTTCTTT
v_call: TRBV28; j_call: TRBJ2-2; d_call: -; clone_size: once; cdr3_aa: CASSPGQNTGELFF; cdr3_nt: TGTGCCAGCAGTCCTGGACAGAACACCGGGGAGCTGTTTTTT
v_call: TRBV6-1; j_call: TRBJ2-2; d_call: TRBD1; clone_size: -; cdr3_aa: CASSGQGANTGELFF; cdr3_nt: TGTGCCAGCAGCGGACAGGGGGCAAACACCGGGGAGCTGTTTTTT
v_call: TRBV5-1; j_call: TRBJ1-1; d_call: -; clone_size: -; cdr3_aa: CASRAGGLNSGTEAFF; cdr3_nt: TGCGCCAGCAGGGCCGGAGGACTAAACAGCGGGACTGAAGCTTTCTTT
v_call: TRBV5-6; j_call: TRBJ2-7; d_call: -; clone_size: -; cdr3_aa: CASSLIGFSYEQYF; cdr3_nt: TGTGCCAGCAGCTTGATAGGGTTCTCCTACGAGCAGTACTTC
v_call: TRBV2; j_call: TRBJ2-7; d_call: -; clone_size: once; cdr3_aa: CASSVLGASSYEQYF; cdr3_nt: TGTGCCAGCAGTGTGTTGGGGGCTAGCTCCTACGAGCAGTACTTC
v_call: TRBV2; j_call: TRBJ1-1; d_call: -; clone_size: -; cdr3_aa: CASSNREGTEAFF; cdr3_nt: TGTGCCAGCAGTAACAGGGAGGGCACTGAAGCTTTCTTT
v_call: TRBV5-1; j_call: TRBJ2-3; d_call: TRBD2; clone_size: few; cdr3_aa: CASSLAYSGGGQDTQYF; cdr3_nt: TGCGCCAGCAGCTTGGCTTATAGCGGGGGGGGCCAAGATACGCAGTATTTT
v_call: TRBV4-2; j_call: TRBJ2-7; d_call: TRBD2; clone_size: -; cdr3_aa: CASSQDWSGAYEQYF; cdr3_nt: TGTGCCAGCAGCCAAGATTGGAGCGGGGCCTACGAGCAGTACTTC
v_call: TRBV7-2; j_call: TRBJ1-1; d_call: -; clone_size: -; cdr3_aa: CASSFAGDPGAFF; cdr3_nt: TGTGCCAGCAGTTTCGCAGGGGACCCTGGAGCTTTCTTT
v_call: TRBV10-2; j_call: TRBJ1-5; d_call: -; clone_size: once; cdr3_aa: CASSEKRLLGNQPQHF; cdr3_nt: TGCGCCAGCAGTGAAAAGAGGTTACTCGGCAATCAGCCCCAGCATTTT